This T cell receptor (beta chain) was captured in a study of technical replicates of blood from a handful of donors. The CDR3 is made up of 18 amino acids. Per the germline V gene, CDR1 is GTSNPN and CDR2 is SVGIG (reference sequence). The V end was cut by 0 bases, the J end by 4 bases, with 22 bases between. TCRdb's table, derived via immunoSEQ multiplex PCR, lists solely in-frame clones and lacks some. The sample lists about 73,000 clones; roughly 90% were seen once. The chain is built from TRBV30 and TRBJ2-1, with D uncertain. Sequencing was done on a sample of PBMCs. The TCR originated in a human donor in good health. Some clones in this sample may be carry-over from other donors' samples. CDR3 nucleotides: TGTGCCTGGAGTGTAAACCCCTTTCGCACCCAGGCTTACAATGAGCAGTTCTTC. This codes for CAWSVNPFRTQAYNEQFF. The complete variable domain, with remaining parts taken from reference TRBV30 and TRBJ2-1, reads SQTIHQWPATLVQPVGSPLSLECTVEGTSNPNLYWYRQAAGRGLQLLFYSVGIGQISSEVPQNLSASRPQDRQFILSSKKLLLSDSGFYLCAWSVNPFRTQAYNEQFFGPGTRLTVL.